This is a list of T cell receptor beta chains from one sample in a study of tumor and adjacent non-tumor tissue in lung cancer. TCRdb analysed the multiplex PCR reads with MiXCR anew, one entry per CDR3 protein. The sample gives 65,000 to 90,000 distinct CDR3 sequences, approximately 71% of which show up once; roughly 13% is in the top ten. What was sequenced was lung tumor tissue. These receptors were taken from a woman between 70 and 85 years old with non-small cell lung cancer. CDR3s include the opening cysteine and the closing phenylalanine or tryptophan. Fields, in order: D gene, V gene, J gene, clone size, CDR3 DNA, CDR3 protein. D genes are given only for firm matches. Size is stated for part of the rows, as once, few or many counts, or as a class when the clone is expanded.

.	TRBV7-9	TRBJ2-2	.	TGTACCAGCAGCACCCCTCCGGGACAAATGAACACCGGGAAGCTGTTTTTT	CTSSTPPGQMNTGKLFF
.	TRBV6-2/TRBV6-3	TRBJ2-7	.	TGTACCAGCAGACAGGCGAACTCCTACGAGCAGTACTTC	CTSRQANSYEQYF
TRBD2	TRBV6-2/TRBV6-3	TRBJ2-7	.	TGTGCCTGTTCGTATTGGGACTACGAACAGTACTTC	CACSYWDYEQYF
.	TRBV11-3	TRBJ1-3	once	TGTGCCAGTAGCCAAGGACATAGTACCACAAATAACTCTGGAAACACCATATATTTT	CASSQGHSTTNNSGNTIYF
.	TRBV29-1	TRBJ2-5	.	TGCGGCGTCGGAACAGGGAGGAAAGAGGCCCAGTACTTC	CGVGTGRKEAQYF
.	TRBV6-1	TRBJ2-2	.	TGTGCCAGCGGTGCCTCTTTCTTCTCAAATAAGAACACCGGGGAGCTGTTTTTT	CASGASFFSNKNTGELFF
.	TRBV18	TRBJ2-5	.	TGTGCCAGCTCACCACCGGGCTGCGAGACCCAGTACTTC	CASSPPGCETQYF
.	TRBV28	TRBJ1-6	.	TGTGCCAGCAGTTTCCCAGCAGTGAGCTCCTATAATTCACCCCTCCACTTT	CASSFPAVSSYNSPLHF
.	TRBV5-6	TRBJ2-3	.	TGTGTCAGCAGCTATGGGAAGCACAATACGCAGTATTTT	CVSSYGKHNTQYF
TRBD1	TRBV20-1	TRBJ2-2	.	TGCAGTGCTAGAGATAGGGACAGATACCCTGTGAACACCGGGGAGCTCTTTTTT	CSARDRDRYPVNTGELFF
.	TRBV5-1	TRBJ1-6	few	TGCGCCAGCAGCCTCGGACCACCGGGAAATTCACCCCTCCACTTT	CASSLGPPGNSPLHF
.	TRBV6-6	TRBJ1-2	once	TGCGCCAGCGAGGGGGGTGGAATTGTCCGCACCTTC	CASEGGGIVRTF
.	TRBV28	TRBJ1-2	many	TGTGCCAGCGTAGGCGGCAGGGTCTATGGCTACACCTTC	CASVGGRVYGYTF
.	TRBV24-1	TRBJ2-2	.	TGTGCCACCGGCAATTCGAGAGCGGTGGGGCCCGGGGAGCCGTTTTTT	CATGNSRAVGPGEPFF
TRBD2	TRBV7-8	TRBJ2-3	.	TGTGTTAGCAGCTTAGACCGGGAGGGAGATACACAGTATTTT	CVSSLDREGDTQYF
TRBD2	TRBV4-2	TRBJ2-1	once	TGTGCCAGCAGCCAAGTTCCATCGACGATGCGGGGGGCCCACAATGAGCAGTTCTTC	CASSQVPSTMRGAHNEQFF